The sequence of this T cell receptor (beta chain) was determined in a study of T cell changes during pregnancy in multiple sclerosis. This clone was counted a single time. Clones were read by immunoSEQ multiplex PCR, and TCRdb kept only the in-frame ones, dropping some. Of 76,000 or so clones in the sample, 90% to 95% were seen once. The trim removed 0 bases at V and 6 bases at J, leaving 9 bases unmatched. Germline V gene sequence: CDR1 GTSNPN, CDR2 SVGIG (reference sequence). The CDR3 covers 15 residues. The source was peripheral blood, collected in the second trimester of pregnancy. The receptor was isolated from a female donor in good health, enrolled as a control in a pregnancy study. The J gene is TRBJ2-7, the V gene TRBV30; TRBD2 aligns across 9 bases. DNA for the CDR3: TGTGCCTGGAGTGTCGGACTAGCGCCCGGAGGCGAGCAGTACTTC. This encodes CAWSVGLAPGGEQYF.